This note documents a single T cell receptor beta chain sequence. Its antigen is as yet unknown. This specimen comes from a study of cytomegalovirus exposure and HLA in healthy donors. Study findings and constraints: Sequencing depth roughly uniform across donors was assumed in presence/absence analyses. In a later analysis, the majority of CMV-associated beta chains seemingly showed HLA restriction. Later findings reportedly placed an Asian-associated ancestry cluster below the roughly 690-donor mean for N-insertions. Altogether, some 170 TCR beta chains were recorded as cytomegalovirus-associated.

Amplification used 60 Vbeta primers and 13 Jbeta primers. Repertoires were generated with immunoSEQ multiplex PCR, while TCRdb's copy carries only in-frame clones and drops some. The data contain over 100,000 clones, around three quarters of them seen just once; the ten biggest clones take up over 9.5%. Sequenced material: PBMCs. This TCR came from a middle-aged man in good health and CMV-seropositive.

The CDR3 sequence is CASSPGTGGAYEQYF. CDR3 in DNA: TGTGCCAGCTCACCGGGGACAGGGGGCGCGTACGAGCAGTACTTC. The rearrangement links TRBV18 to TRBJ2-7, with 12 bases fitting TRBD1. Trimming cost V 3 bases and J 4 bases; bases outside gene matches: 4. The CDR3 runs to 15 residues. CDR1 KGHSH and CDR2 LQKENI come from the germline V gene.